The present entry profiles one T cell receptor beta chain with its context. Antigen specificity is unknown. These data are taken from a study of T cells in Graves' hyperthyroidism and ophthalmopathy. Findings and limits, study-wide: In simple terms, a model built on 13 V-J features told ophthalmopathy apart from stable hyperthyroidism. Most thyroid clonotypes that were expanded above 0.001 also turned up in blood.

Every diagnosis used clinical symptoms, serum thyroxine and TRAb, thyroid ultrasound and orbital computed tomography. Template material for amplifying TCR beta CDR3 regions consisted of RNA transcripts. The HTBI primer set drove a first-round RT-PCR of the TCR CDR3. In TCRdb, the multiplex PCR reads were re-called with MiXCR into one record per CDR3 protein. The data show about 570,000 distinct CDR3 sequences, roughly 50% seen once. The CDR3 runs 15 residues. V was clipped by 3 bases and J by 1 base, with 13 bases between them. In germline, CDR1 is SGDLS, CDR2 YYNGEE. The sequencing sample was made of peripheral blood or thyroid tissue (not recorded which). The chain has TRBV9 and TRBJ1-1; D might be TRBD1 (5 bases). This TCR derives from an adult woman with Graves' disease, either hyperthyroidism or ophthalmopathy (not recorded which). Here the CDR3 DNA reads TGTGCCAGCAGCGGACCCCTCGACAGGAACACTGAAGCTTTCTTT. Protein sequence: CASSGPLDRNTEAFF. Combining the CDR3 with reference TRBV9 and TRBJ1-1 gives the whole variable domain DSGVTQTPKHLITATGQRVTLRCSPRSGDLSVYWYQQSLDQGLQFLIQYYNGEERAKGNILERFSAQQFPDLHSELNLSSLELGDSALYFCASSGPLDRNTEAFFGQGTRLTVV.